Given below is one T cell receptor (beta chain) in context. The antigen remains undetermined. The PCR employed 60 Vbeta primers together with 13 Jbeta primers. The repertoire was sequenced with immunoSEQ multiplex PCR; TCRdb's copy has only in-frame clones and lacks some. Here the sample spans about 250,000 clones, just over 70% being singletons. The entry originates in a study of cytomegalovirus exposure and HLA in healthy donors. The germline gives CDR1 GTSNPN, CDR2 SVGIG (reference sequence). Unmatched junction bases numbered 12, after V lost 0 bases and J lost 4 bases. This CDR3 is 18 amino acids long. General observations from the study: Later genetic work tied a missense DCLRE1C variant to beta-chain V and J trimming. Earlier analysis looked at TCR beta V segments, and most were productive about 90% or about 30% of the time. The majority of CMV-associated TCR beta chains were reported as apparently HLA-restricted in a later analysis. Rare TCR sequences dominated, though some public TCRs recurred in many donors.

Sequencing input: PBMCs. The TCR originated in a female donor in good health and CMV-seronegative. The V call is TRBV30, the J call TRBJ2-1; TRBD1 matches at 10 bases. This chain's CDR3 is CAWSVKGRGTGEYNEQFF. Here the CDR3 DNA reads TGTGCCTGGAGTGTAAAGGGCCGCGGGACAGGGGAATACAATGAGCAGTTCTTC.